The 27 T cell receptor beta chains reported below all come from one sample, sequenced in a study of cytomegalovirus exposure and HLA in healthy donors. The study ran its PCR with 60 Vbeta and 13 Jbeta primers. The method was immunoSEQ multiplex PCR; TCRdb's version includes in-frame clones alone and lacks a portion of them. Counted here are about 200,000 clones, 82% occurring once; the ten biggest clones make up around 2.7%. Sequenced sample: PBMCs. Receptors were obtained from a woman aged 40-49 years in good health and CMV-seronegative.

The chain links TRBV28 to TRBJ2-1, with 7 bases aligning to TRBD2. J was trimmed by 0 bases and V by 11 bases; bases with no gene match: 16. The germline V gene encodes CDR1 MDHEN and CDR2 SYDVKM. The CDR3 has 17 amino acids. The CDR3 DNA reads TGTGCCGCAACGAGGTTGGCTAGCGGAAGCTCCTACAATGAGCAGTTCTTC. Protein sequence: CAATRLASGSSYNEQFF.

The J gene is TRBJ1-1, the V gene TRBV9; 10 positions match TRBD1. With V trimmed by 3 bases and J by 5 bases, 7 bases remained unmatched. Germline loops: CDR1 SGDLS, CDR2 YYNGEE. This CDR3 spans 15 amino acids. DNA for the CDR3: TGTGCCAGCAGCGGACGACAGGGGGCCGGAACTGAAGCTTTCTTT. As protein: CASSGRQGAGTEAFF.

Only a few counts were recorded for this clone. This rearrangement joins TRBV4-2 to TRBJ2-2; 8 nucleotides line up with TRBD2. V trimming: 0 bases; J trimming: 3 bases; junction bases outside the gene matches: 9. This CDR3 is built from 18 residues. Germline CDR1 and CDR2: LGHNA and YNFKEQ. The CDR3 coding sequence is TGTGCCAGCAGCCAAGACTCACTAGCGGCCACCCACACCGGGGAGCTGTTTTTT. It specifies CASSQDSLAATHTGELFF.

The chain links TRBV9 to TRBJ2-7; 8 positions agree with TRBD1. Germline lookup yields CDR1 SGDLS and CDR2 YYNGEE. The length of the CDR3 is 16 residues. After removal of 0 bases from V and 0 bases from J, the junction contained 5 bases not matched to a gene. DNA for the CDR3: TGTGCCAGCAGCGTAGGGGACAGGACAGACTCCTACGAGCAGTACTTC. This sequence encodes CASSVGDRTDSYEQYF. Filled out from reference TRBV9 and TRBJ2-7, the complete variable domain reads DSGVTQTPKHLITATGQRVTLRCSPRSGDLSVYWYQQSLDQGLQFLIQYYNGEERAKGNILERFSAQQFPDLHSELNLSSLELGDSALYFCASSVGDRTDSYEQYFGPGTRLTVT.

Regarding this clone: In the same sample, other DNA sequences code for this CDR3. This CDR3 reads CASSLRLDSRTNEKLFF. Written as DNA, the CDR3 is TGTGCCAGCAGTTTAAGGCTGGACAGTAGAACTAATGAAAAACTGTTTTTT. The chain links TRBV28 to TRBJ1-4, with D perhaps TRBD1 (6 bases). The CDR3 is made up of 17 amino acids. The V gene's germline CDR1 is MDHEN and CDR2 SYDVKM. The V end lost 2 bases, the J end lost 1 base, and 14 bases lay between the germline ends.

V is TRBV4-1 and J is TRBJ2-7, with 8 bases matching TRBD2. CDR3 length equals 14 residues. Trimming took 1 base from V and 6 from J; bases not matched to a gene: 5. CDR1 and CDR2 (germline): MGHRA, YSYEKL. As DNA, the CDR3 is TGCGCCAGCAGCCAAGGGGCTAGCGGGTCCGAGCAGTACTTC. Encoded protein: CASSQGASGSEQYF.

This clone was observed once. The genes are TRBV7-8 and TRBJ1-2; possibly TRBD1 for D (6 bases). Trimming took off 5 bases at V and 2 bases at J, with 15 bases between the two ends. Looked up from germline, CDR1 is SGHVS and CDR2 is FQNEAQ. The CDR3 covers 15 residues. CDR3 nucleotides: TGTGCCAGCAGCACAATACAGGGTTTCAACTATGGCTACACCTTC. Amino acid sequence: CASSTIQGFNYGYTF.

The chain combines TRBV7-2 with TRBJ2-7; a possible D gene is TRBD1 (6 bases). Trimming pared 3 bases from V and 9 bases from J, leaving 12 bases between. The CDR3 is made up of 12 amino acids. Germline V gene lookup returns CDR1 SGHTA and CDR2 FQGNSA. CDR3 sequence reads: CASSFLDRPQYF. DNA for the CDR3: TGTGCCAGCAGCTTTCTAGACAGGCCGCAGTACTTC.

The chain combines TRBV5-1 with TRBJ2-1; 7 bases are a match to TRBD2. J was trimmed by 2 bases and V by 3 bases; bases with no gene match: 5. Germline V gene lookup returns CDR1 SGHRS and CDR2 YFSETQ. The CDR3 runs to 15 residues. This CDR3 reads CASSYTGTTYNEQFF. The DNA for the CDR3 is TGCGCCAGCAGCTACACCGGGACTACCTACAATGAGCAGTTCTTC. The full variable domain, with the rest looked up from reference TRBV5-1 and TRBJ2-1, is KAGVTQTPRYLIKTRGQQVTLSCSPISGHRSVSWYQQTPGQGLQFLFEYFSETQRNKGNFPGRFSGRQFSNSRSEMNVSTLELGDSALYLCASSYTGTTYNEQFFGPGTRLTVL.

This clone showed up just once. The chain combines TRBV28 with TRBJ1-4; a weak D match, TRBD1 (6 bases). The CDR3 totals 15 residues. The ends were cut back, 5 bases at V and 6 bases at J, with 16 bases in the middle. CDR1 is MDHEN, CDR2 SYDVKM, per germline. The CDR3: CASSKGGAGDEKLFF. The CDR3 nucleotides are TGTGCCAGCAGTAAGGGGGGCGCGGGGGATGAAAAACTGTTTTTT.

This chain joins TRBV18 and TRBJ1-2; weak D call: TRBD1 (5 bases). Germline-derived CDR1 and CDR2 are KGHSH and LQKENI. The germline V and J ends were trimmed by 1 base and 4 bases, with 13 bases remaining between them. The CDR3 covers 15 residues. The CDR3 DNA sequence: TGTGCCAGCTCACCACAAGGACTCGGGGGCTATGGCTACACCTTC. It yields the protein CASSPQGLGGYGYTF. The full variable domain, its missing parts supplied by reference TRBV18 and TRBJ1-2, is NAGVMQNPRHLVRRRGQEARLRCSPMKGHSHVYWYRQLPEEGLKFMVYLQKENIIDESGMPKERFSAEFPKEGPSILRIQQVVRGDSAAYFCASSPQGLGGYGYTFGSGTRLTVV.

The chain joins TRBV10-1 to TRBJ2-5; 8 nucleotides match TRBD2. The trim removed 3 bases at V and 7 bases at J, leaving 10 bases unmatched. Looked up from germline, CDR1 is WNHNN and CDR2 is SYGVQD (reference sequence). The CDR3 totals 15 residues. As DNA, the CDR3 is TGCGCCAGCAGTGAATATACTAGCGGCCCTTGGACCCAGTACTTC. It codes for CASSEYTSGPWTQYF.

The gene calls are TRBV5-6 and TRBJ2-4; perhaps TRBD1 as D (5 bases). CDR1 is SGHDT and CDR2 is YYEEEE in the germline V gene. The germline V and J ends were trimmed by 1 base and 2 bases, with 10 bases remaining between them. The CDR3 runs 15 residues. CDR3 in amino acids: CASSLSKGTKNIQYF. In DNA, the CDR3 is TGTGCCAGCAGCTTGTCGAAGGGGACCAAAAACATTCAGTACTTC.

The chain uses TRBV27 and TRBJ2-7; 7 nucleotides align to TRBD1. CDR1 is MNHEY and CDR2 is SMNVEV in the germline V gene (reference sequence). J was trimmed by 5 bases and V by 3 bases; bases with no gene match: 13. The CDR3 has 16 amino acids. CDR3 loop: CASSFLRDSVLNEQYF. CDR3 nucleotides: TGTGCCAGCAGTTTCCTCCGGGACAGCGTTTTGAACGAGCAGTACTTC.

This clone was observed a handful of times. V usage is TRBV6-5 and J usage is TRBJ1-5; 7 bases fit TRBD1. This CDR3 is 15 amino acids long. Germline CDR1 MNHEY, CDR2 SVGAGI. The V gene end was trimmed by 8 bases and the J gene end by 0 bases; junction bases not matched to a gene: 7. The CDR3 region has the DNA TGTGCCAGCGGAGTAGGGACAGTTAGCAATCAGCCCCAGCATTTT. Residues: CASGVGTVSNQPQHF.

The DNA for the CDR3 is TGTGCCAGCAGCTTACAGGGAGGTTCGATTACTGAAGCTTTCTTT. Its translation is CASSLQGGSITEAFF. The chain carries TRBV7-3 and TRBJ1-1, with TRBD1 as a possible D gene (5 bases). The ends were cut back, 2 bases at V and 5 bases at J, with 15 bases in the middle. CDR3 length: 15 residues. Germline V lookup: CDR1 SGHTA, CDR2 FQGTGA.

The rearrangement joins TRBV5-1 to TRBJ2-3; possibly TRBD2 for D (5 bases). The V end lost 4 bases, the J end lost 1 base, and 7 bases lay between the germline ends. The CDR3 spans 13 residues. Germline V gene sequence: CDR1 SGHRS, CDR2 YFSETQ. As DNA, the CDR3 is TGCGCCAGCAGCGCAGCGGGCACAGATACGCAGTATTTT. Residues: CASSAAGTDTQYF.

This chain connects TRBV2 to TRBJ2-2; TRBD2 matches at 11 bases. The junction had 16 bases not matched to a gene; V was cut back by 10 bases and J by 0 bases. The CDR3 has 19 residues. Germline-derived CDR1 and CDR2 are SNHLY and FYNNEI. CDR3 loop: CAIKRRGTSGQSNTGELFF. CDR3 coding DNA: TGTGCCATCAAGAGGCGGGGGACTAGCGGACAATCGAACACCGGGGAGCTGTTTTTT.

This chain joins TRBV7-8 and TRBJ1-1; unclear D gene. The germline V gene encodes CDR1 SGHVS and CDR2 FQNEAQ. The CDR3 contains 13 residues. Trimming stripped 1 base from V and 1 base from J, with 4 bases between. The CDR3 spells CASSLVQNTEAFF. The CDR3 region has the DNA TGTGCCAGCAGCTTAGTTCAGAACACTGAAGCTTTCTTT.

J is TRBJ1-5 and V is TRBV6-4; a possible D gene is TRBD1 (5 bases). The CDR3 totals 12 residues. Germline CDR1 MRHNA, CDR2 SNTAGT. The V end lost 8 bases, the J end lost 7 bases, and 12 bases lay between the germline ends. The CDR3 sequence is CASRPRGQPQHF. The CDR3 nucleotides are TGTGCCAGCCGACCCCGGGGGCAGCCCCAGCATTTT.

This clone was observed a single time. CDR3 coding DNA: TGTGCCAGCAGTTTATGGGGCGGGTACTCTACGGAGCAGTACTTC. It yields the protein CASSLWGGYSTEQYF. The chain uses TRBV28 and TRBJ2-7; tentatively, D is TRBD2 (5 bases). CDR3 length equals 15 residues. Germline values: CDR1 MDHEN, CDR2 SYDVKM. V was pared by 0 bases and J by 7 bases, with 16 bases between.

V usage is TRBV18 and J usage is TRBJ2-5, with TRBD2 matching 8 bases. V was clipped by 3 bases and J by 2 bases; unmatched bases: 8. The germline gives CDR1 KGHSH, CDR2 LQKENI. CDR3 length: 16 residues. CDR3 nucleotides: TGTGCCAGCTCACCGACTCGGGAGGGAAAACAAGAGACCCAGTACTTC. It encodes CASSPTREGKQETQYF.

This chain uses TRBV6-4 with TRBJ1-5, with D perhaps matching TRBD1 (6 bases). The CDR3 loop spans 16 amino acids. Deletions cut 6 bases from V and 0 bases from J, with 15 bases between. Germline V gene sequence: CDR1 MRHNA, CDR2 SNTAGT. The CDR3: CASSHTGRVSNQPQHF. DNA for the CDR3: TGTGCCAGCAGCCATACAGGGCGGGTTAGCAATCAGCCCCAGCATTTT.

V and J are TRBV30 and TRBJ2-2, with D possibly TRBD2 on 6 matching bases. V was pared by 0 bases and J by 6 bases, with 14 bases between. The length of the CDR3 is 15 residues. CDR1 and CDR2 from the germline V gene are GTSNPN and SVGIG (reference sequence). CDR3 nucleotide sequence: TGTGCCTGGAGTGTATATAGACTAGTGGCCGGGGAGCTGTTTTTT. Its translation: CAWSVYRLVAGELFF.

The V gene is TRBV7-9, the J gene TRBJ2-1; perhaps TRBD2 as D (6 bases). Trimming removed 1 base at V and 6 bases at J, with 7 bases between. CDR3 length equals 13 residues. CDR1 and CDR2 (germline): SEHNR, FQNEAQ (reference sequence). CDR3 nucleotides: TGTGCCAGCAGCTTAGGGACTATCAATGAGCAGTTCTTC. This sequence encodes CASSLGTINEQFF.

This sequence joins TRBV7-8 and TRBJ2-7, with 9 bases matching TRBD2. Germline V gene sequence: CDR1 SGHVS, CDR2 FQNEAQ. The CDR3 is 18 residues long. V trimming: 6 bases; J trimming: 1 base; junction bases outside the gene matches: 16. CDR3 coding DNA: TGTGCCAGCAGTCGGAGTAGCGGGAGTAAAACTGGTTCCTACGAGCAGTACTTC. Amino acids: CASSRSSGSKTGSYEQYF. Based on the CDR3 plus reference TRBV7-8 and TRBJ2-7, the full variable domain is GAGVSQSPRYKVAKRGQDVALRCDPISGHVSLFWYQQALGQGPEFLTYFQNEAQLDKSGLPSDRFFAERPEGSVSTLKIQRTQQEDSAVYLCASSRSSGSKTGSYEQYFGPGTRLTVT.

This sequence joins TRBV18 and TRBJ2-3; D not resolved. Deletions cut 4 bases from V and 0 bases from J, with 8 bases between. The CDR3 extends over 14 amino acids. Looked up from germline, CDR1 is KGHSH and CDR2 is LQKENI. DNA for the CDR3: TGTGCCAGCTCACTCAAGACTAGCACAGATACGCAGTATTTT. Amino acids: CASSLKTSTDTQYF.